These 8 T cell receptor beta chains originate from one sample sequenced in a study of blood T cell repertoires in COVID-19. Measured with immunoSEQ multiplex PCR; TCRdb has only the in-frame clones, and not every one. This sample has approximately 500,000 clones, with around nine tenths found just once. Sequencing input: peripheral blood. Receptors originate from a woman aged 50 to 65 with COVID-19, enrolled during active disease.

The rearrangement joins TRBV19 to TRBJ1-1; no definite D call. V gave up 7 bases and J gave up 3 bases, with 15 bases separating them. This CDR3 spans 14 amino acids. Per germline, CDR1 LNHDA and CDR2 SQIVND (reference sequence). The CDR3 loop reads CASILGGPYTEAFF. Written as DNA, the CDR3 is TGTGCCAGTATTCTGGGAGGGCCGTACACTGAAGCTTTCTTT.

The chain carries TRBV18 and TRBJ1-6; 7 bases are shared with TRBD1. The junction had 4 bases not matched to a gene; V was cut back by 4 bases and J by 10 bases. The CDR3 covers 13 residues. Germline assignment: CDR1 KGHSH and CDR2 LQKENI. The CDR3 coding sequence is TGTGCCAGCTCACAAACAGGGGAATCACCCCTCCACTTT. Amino acids: CASSQTGESPLHF.

The V gene is TRBV6-1, the J gene TRBJ1-2; TRBD1 agrees at 8 bases. This CDR3 is built from 17 residues. Germline CDR1 reads MNHNS; CDR2 reads SASEGT. With V trimmed by 4 bases and J by 1 base, 11 bases remained unmatched. The CDR3 sequence: CASSASQGVPFNYGYTF. The CDR3 DNA reads TGTGCCAGCAGTGCCTCACAGGGGGTTCCCTTTAACTATGGCTACACCTTC.

The chain links TRBV6-5 to TRBJ1-6; the D gene is possibly TRBD1 (6 bases). Trimming took off 8 bases at V and 4 bases at J, with 9 bases between the two ends. Germline loops: CDR1 MNHEY, CDR2 SVGAGI. The CDR3 covers 13 residues. The CDR3 coding sequence is TGTGCCAGCGCGAGGGGGTATAATTCACCCCTCCACTTT. Protein product: CASARGYNSPLHF.

This clone has a single count. V gene TRBV6-5 combines with J gene TRBJ1-1; the match to TRBD1 covers 9 bases. Trimming took 8 bases from V and 5 from J; bases not matched to a gene: 6. The CDR3 loop spans 13 amino acids. Looked up from germline, CDR1 is MNHEY and CDR2 is SVGAGI. CDR3 sequence (DNA): TGTGCCAGCTGGGGACAGGGATGGACTGAAGCTTTCTTT. Amino acids: CASWGQGWTEAFF.

This clone was observed once. The CDR3 DNA is TGTGCCAGCAGGGATCCAGGGTCCTATGGCTACACCTTC. It is translated as CASRDPGSYGYTF. The gene calls are TRBV28 and TRBJ1-2; maybe TRBD1 (5 bases). The CDR3 covers 13 residues. Trimming pared 6 bases from V and 4 bases from J, leaving 12 bases between. Per the germline V gene, CDR1 is MDHEN and CDR2 is SYDVKM.

This clone appeared a few times. The CDR3 nucleotides read TGCGCCACCCGATCCACCCAGTCAGGGGGCAATGAGCAGTTCTTC. Amino acids: CATRSTQSGGNEQFF. The chain links TRBV4-1 to TRBJ2-1; 7 positions match TRBD1. The CDR3 contains 15 residues. V lost 10 bases, J lost 6 bases, and 15 bases stayed unmatched. Germline V gives CDR1 MGHRA, CDR2 YSYEKL.

This clone was seen a single time. The chain has TRBV6-6 and TRBJ1-2, with TRBD1 matching over 11 bases. The CDR3 totals 14 residues. After removal of 4 bases from V and 8 bases from J, the junction contained 6 bases not matched to a gene. Germline CDR1 is MNHNY and CDR2 is SVGAGI (reference sequence). The CDR3 spells CASSSGQGVDGYTF. CDR3 coding DNA: TGTGCCAGCAGTTCGGGACAGGGGGTCGACGGCTACACCTTC.